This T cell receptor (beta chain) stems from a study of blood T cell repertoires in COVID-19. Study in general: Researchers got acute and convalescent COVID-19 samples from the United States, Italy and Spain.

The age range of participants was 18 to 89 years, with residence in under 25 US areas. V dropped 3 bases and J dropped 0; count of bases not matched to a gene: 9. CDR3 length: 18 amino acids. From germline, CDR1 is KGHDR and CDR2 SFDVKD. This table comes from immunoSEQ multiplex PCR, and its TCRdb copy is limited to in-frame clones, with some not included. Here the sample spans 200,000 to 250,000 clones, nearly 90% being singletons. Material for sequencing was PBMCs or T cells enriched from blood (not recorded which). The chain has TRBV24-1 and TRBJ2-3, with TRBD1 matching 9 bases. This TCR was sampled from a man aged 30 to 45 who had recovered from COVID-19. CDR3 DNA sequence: TGTGCCACCAGTGATCTCAACCCGGGACAGGGAAGCACAGATACGCAGTATTTT. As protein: CATSDLNPGQGSTDTQYF.